This T cell receptor (beta chain) was sequenced during a study of control samples from healthy donors and cancer patients. Germline CDR1 SGHRS, CDR2 YFSETQ. V was shortened by 0 bases and J by 9 bases, with 19 bases between the two germline ends. This CDR3 is built from 16 residues. Only in-frame clones appear in the TCRdb table, and some are missing; sequencing was by immunoSEQ multiplex PCR. The sample carries 140,000 to 150,000 clones, 80% to 95% recorded once. The sample comprised blood. The chain links TRBV5-1 to TRBJ2-1; TRBD2 is a possible D gene (6 bases). The origin of this receptor is a man aged 18 to 35 in good health. CDR3 DNA sequence: TGCGCCAGCAGCTTGGTGGAGGGGAGAAGTTGGGGTGAGCAGTTCTTC. Protein product: CASSLVEGRSWGEQFF.